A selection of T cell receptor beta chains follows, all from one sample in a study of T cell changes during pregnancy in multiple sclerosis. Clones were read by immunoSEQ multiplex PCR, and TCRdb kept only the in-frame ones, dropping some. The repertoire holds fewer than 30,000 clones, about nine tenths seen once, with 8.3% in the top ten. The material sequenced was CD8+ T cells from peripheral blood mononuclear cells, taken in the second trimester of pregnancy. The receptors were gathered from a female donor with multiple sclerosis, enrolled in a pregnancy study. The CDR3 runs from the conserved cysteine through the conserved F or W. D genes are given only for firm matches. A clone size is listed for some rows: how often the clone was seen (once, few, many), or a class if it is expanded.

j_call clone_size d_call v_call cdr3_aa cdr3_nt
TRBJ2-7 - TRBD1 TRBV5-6 CASSLGDRNYEQYF TGTGCCAGCAGCTTAGGGGACAGAAACTACGAGCAGTACTTC
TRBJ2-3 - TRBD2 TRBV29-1 CSVLGTSGGNTDTQYF TGCAGCGTCCTTGGGACTAGCGGGGGGAACACAGATACGCAGTATTTT
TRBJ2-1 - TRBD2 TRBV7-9 CASSPLAGGRDEQFF TGTGCCAGCAGCCCTCTAGCGGGGGGCAGGGATGAGCAGTTCTTC
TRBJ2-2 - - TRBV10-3 CAIRKRDTWTYANTGELFF TGTGCCATCAGAAAACGGGACACCTGGACTTACGCGAACACCGGGGAGCTGTTTTTT
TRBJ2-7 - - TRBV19 CASSISLAGLYEQYF TGTGCCAGTAGTATAAGCCTGGCAGGGCTCTACGAGCAGTACTTC
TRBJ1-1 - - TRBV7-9 CASSLWLPGKAEAFF TGTGCCAGCAGCTTATGGCTTCCGGGTAAAGCTGAAGCTTTCTTT
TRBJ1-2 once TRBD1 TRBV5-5 CASQGWETGPRNYGYTF TGTGCCAGCCAGGGTTGGGAGACAGGGCCCCGTAACTATGGCTACACCTTC
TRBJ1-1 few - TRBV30 CAWSVLVNTEAFF TGTGCCTGGAGTGTACTGGTAAACACTGAAGCTTTCTTT
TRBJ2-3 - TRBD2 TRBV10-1 CASCAGGDTDTQYF TGCGCCAGCTGCGCGGGGGGGGACACAGATACGCAGTATTTT
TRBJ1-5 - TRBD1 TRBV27 CASSPDRDNQPQHF TGTGCCAGCAGTCCTGACAGGGACAATCAGCCCCAGCATTTT
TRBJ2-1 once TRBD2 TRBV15 CATSWGPGTSGYNEQFF TGTGCCACCAGCTGGGGGCCCGGGACTAGCGGGTACAATGAGCAGTTCTTC
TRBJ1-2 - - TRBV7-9 CASSLVYVGAGDRLGGYTF TGTGCCAGCAGCTTAGTTTACGTGGGCGCGGGTGATAGGCTGGGCGGCTACACCTTC
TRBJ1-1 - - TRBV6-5 CASSTGNTEAFF TGTGCCAGCAGCACAGGGAACACTGAAGCTTTCTTT
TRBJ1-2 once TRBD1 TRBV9 CASSVTQDRVNYGYTF TGTGCCAGCAGCGTAACCCAGGACAGGGTTAACTATGGCTACACCTTC
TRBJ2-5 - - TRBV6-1 CASKQGTETQYF TGTGCCAGCAAGCAGGGTACAGAGACCCAGTACTTC
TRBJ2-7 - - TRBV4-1 CASSQGVGSGWWQYF TGCGCCAGCAGCCAAGGAGTGGGGTCGGGGTGGTGGCAGTACTTC
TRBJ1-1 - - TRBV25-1 CASSEYGGITEAFF TGTGCCAGCAGTGAATACGGGGGAATCACTGAAGCTTTCTTT
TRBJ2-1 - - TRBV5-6 CASSSQDYNEQFF TGTGCCAGCAGCTCACAGGATTACAATGAGCAGTTCTTC
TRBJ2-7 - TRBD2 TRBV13 CASSPPHGTSAAYEQYF TGTGCCAGCAGCCCCCCCCACGGGACTAGCGCGGCCTACGAGCAGTACTTC
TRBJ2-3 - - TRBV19 CASSMWREGTDTQYF TGTGCCAGTAGTATGTGGCGAGAGGGCACAGATACGCAGTATTTT
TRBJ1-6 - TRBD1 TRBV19 CASRDSRNSPLHF TGTGCCAGCAGGGACAGTCGTAATTCACCCCTCCACTTT
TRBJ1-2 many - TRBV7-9 CASSDLGAGNYGYTF TGTGCCAGCAGCGATCTTGGGGCAGGGAATTATGGCTACACCTTC
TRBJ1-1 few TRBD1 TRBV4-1 CASSQDHRGQGTEAFF TGCGCCAGCAGCCAAGATCACAGGGGGCAGGGCACTGAAGCTTTCTTT
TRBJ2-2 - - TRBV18 CASSPEAVGTGELFF TGTGCCAGCTCCCCCGAGGCGGTCGGGACCGGGGAGCTGTTTTTT
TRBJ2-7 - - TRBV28 CASSFRSLVYEQYF TGTGCCAGCAGTTTCCGCAGTCTAGTCTACGAGCAGTACTTC
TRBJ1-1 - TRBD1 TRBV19 CASSKPTGSRGTEAFF TGTGCCAGTAGTAAACCGACAGGGAGTAGGGGCACTGAAGCTTTCTTT
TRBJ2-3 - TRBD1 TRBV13 CASSPQGDRGTDTQYF TGTGCCAGCAGCCCCCAGGGGGACAGGGGGACAGATACGCAGTATTTT
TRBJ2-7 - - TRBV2 CASTRSSYEQYF TGTGCCAGCACCCGGAGCTCCTACGAGCAGTACTTC
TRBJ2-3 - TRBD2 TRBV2 CASSHSSGGAGDTQYF TGTGCCAGCAGCCACTCTAGCGGGGGAGCGGGAGATACGCAGTATTTT
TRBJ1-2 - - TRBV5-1 CASSPGGGTAYGYTF TGCGCCAGCAGCCCGGGGGGCGGGACGGCCTATGGCTACACCTTC
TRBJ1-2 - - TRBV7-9 CATTRANYGYTF TGTGCCACCACGAGGGCTAACTATGGCTACACCTTC
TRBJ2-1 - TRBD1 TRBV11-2 CASSPLRDREVGQFF TGTGCCAGCAGCCCGCTTAGGGACAGGGAAGTAGGCCAGTTCTTC
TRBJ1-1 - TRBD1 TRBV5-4 CASSSGGITEAFF TGTGCCAGCAGCTCAGGGGGGATCACTGAAGCTTTCTTT
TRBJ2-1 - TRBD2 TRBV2 CASRLLAGAFNEQFF TGTGCCAGCAGGTTACTAGCGGGGGCTTTCAATGAGCAGTTCTTC
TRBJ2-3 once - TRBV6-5 CASTHPGVDTDTQYF TGTGCCAGCACCCACCCAGGGGTGGATACAGATACGCAGTATTTT
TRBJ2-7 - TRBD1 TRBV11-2 CASIATGTGASEQYF TGTGCCAGCATAGCAACCGGGACAGGGGCTAGCGAGCAGTACTTC
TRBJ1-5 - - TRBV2 CASSGDGGSGNQPQHF TGTGCCAGCAGTGGGGATGGGGGCTCGGGCAATCAGCCCCAGCATTTT
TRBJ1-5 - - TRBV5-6 CASSAAGQTNQPQHF TGTGCCAGCAGCGCGGCCGGACAGACTAATCAGCCCCAGCATTTT
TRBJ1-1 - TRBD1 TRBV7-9 CASGPQGHRTEAFF TGTGCCAGCGGACCACAGGGGCATCGAACTGAAGCTTTCTTT
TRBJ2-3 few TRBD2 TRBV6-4 CASSPGLAGGSTDTQYF TGTGCCAGCAGCCCGGGACTAGCGGGGGGGTCGACAGATACGCAGTATTTT
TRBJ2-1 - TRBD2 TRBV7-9 CASSSWRGASYNEQFF TGTGCCAGCAGCTCTTGGCGGGGGGCTTCCTACAATGAGCAGTTCTTC
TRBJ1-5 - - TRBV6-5 CASSYSTRGQPQHF TGTGCCAGCAGTTACTCGACCCGCGGGCAGCCCCAGCATTTT
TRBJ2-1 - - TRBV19 CASERGYEQFF TGTGCCAGCGAAAGGGGTTACGAGCAGTTCTTC
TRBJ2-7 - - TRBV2 CASSDPDREGNEQYF TGTGCCAGCAGTGACCCGGACAGGGAGGGTAACGAGCAGTACTTC
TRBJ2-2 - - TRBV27 CASSQITGELFF TGTGCCAGCAGTCAAATCACCGGGGAGCTGTTTTTT
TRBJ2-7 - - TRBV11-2 CASSSPLLGPEQYF TGTGCCAGCAGTTCCCCCCTCCTGGGGCCCGAGCAGTACTTC
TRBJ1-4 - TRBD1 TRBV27 CASSLFGTGGLMTNEKLFF TGTGCCAGCAGTTTATTCGGGACAGGGGGCTTGATGACTAATGAAAAACTGTTTTTT
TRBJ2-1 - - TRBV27 CASSLWGTRDNEQFF TGTGCCAGCAGTCTCTGGGGTACGAGGGACAATGAGCAGTTCTTC
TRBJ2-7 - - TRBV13 CASSLGPLGGEQYF TGTGCCAGCAGCTTAGGGCCGTTAGGAGGCGAGCAGTACTTC
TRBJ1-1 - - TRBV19 CASSVTAMNTEAFF TGTGCCAGTAGTGTGACAGCGATGAACACTGAAGCTTTCTTT
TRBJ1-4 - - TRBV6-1 CASSGGGWKEKLFF TGTGCCAGCAGTGGGGGGGGGTGGAAAGAAAAACTGTTTTTT
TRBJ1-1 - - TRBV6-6 CASSAPPTPVTEAFF TGTGCCAGCAGTGCGCCCCCGACACCTGTCACTGAAGCTTTCTTT
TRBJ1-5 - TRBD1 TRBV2 CASLQGALQPQHF TGTGCCAGCCTCCAGGGGGCTTTGCAGCCCCAGCATTTT
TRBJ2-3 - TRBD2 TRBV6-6 CASSYWGGGAVDTQYF TGTGCCAGCAGTTACTGGGGCGGGGGGGCCGTGGATACGCAGTATTTT
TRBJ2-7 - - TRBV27 CASSLRGIHQQYF TGTGCCAGCAGTTTACGAGGGATCCACCAGCAGTACTTC
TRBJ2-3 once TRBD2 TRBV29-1 CSVVAGGLRDTQYF TGCAGCGTAGTAGCGGGGGGGCTACGAGATACGCAGTATTTT
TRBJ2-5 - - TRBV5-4 CASSRPGVQETQYF TGTGCCAGCAGCCGCCCGGGGGTACAAGAGACCCAGTACTTC
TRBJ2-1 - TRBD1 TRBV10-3 CATSGQGLRNEQFF TGTGCCACTTCAGGACAGGGTTTGCGCAATGAGCAGTTCTTC